The rows below give T cell receptor beta chains drawn from one sample of a study of blood T cell repertoires in COVID-19. Sequencing was performed with immunoSEQ multiplex PCR; in TCRdb, only in-frame clones are kept and a portion is missing. This table has around 150,000 clones, under 90% appearing once. The sequencing sample was made of peripheral blood. The receptors come from a woman aged 60-70 years with active or convalescent COVID-19. The CDR3 runs from the conserved cysteine through the conserved F or W.

V: TRBV27; CDR3: CASRNTGGSYNEQFF
V: TRBV28; CDR3: CASSTSTGVSWEQYF
V: TRBV29-1; CDR3: CSVEVGRAGGAFF
V: TRBV18; CDR3: CASSFGQGEASPLHF
V: TRBV10-1; CDR3: CASSESRGLEETQYF
V: TRBV27; CDR3: CASRSIMGGALIYIQYF
V: TRBV7-9; CDR3: CASSFLGGKSSYEQYF
V: TRBV4-2; CDR3: CASSQDHLAGEGELFF
V: TRBV7-2; CDR3: CASSLTGNTGELFF
V: TRBV5-1; CDR3: CASSRQGATEAFF
V: TRBV7-2; CDR3: CASSLFAGADQPQHF
V: TRBV5-5; CDR3: CASSRTSGTQETQYF
V: TRBV6-5; CDR3: CASSYGSGTNNSPLHF
V: TRBV6-2/TRBV6-3; CDR3: CASSYPPDRGYEQYF